The sequence of this T cell receptor (beta chain) was determined in a study of type 1 regulatory T cells. Study-level background: T-allo10 is an in vitro-generated, Tr1-enriched CD4 T cell product specific for alloantigen.

At least ten counts were recorded for this clonotype. The CDR3 is made up of 14 amino acids. Trimming took 0 bases from V and 4 from J, leaving 9 bases between them. The V gene's germline CDR1 is MGHRA and CDR2 YSYEKL. MiXCR, run by TCRdb on the reads, gives a single entry per CDR3 protein. The data hold roughly 20,000 distinct CDR3 sequences, with roughly 10% observed a single time. V and J are TRBV4-1 and TRBJ1-2; D possibly corresponds to TRBD1 (5 bases). Specimen: CD4+ T cells, either the whole sample or a sorted fraction (not recorded which). The sequence was collected from a human donor in good health. This CDR3 reads CASSQDPGPYGYTF. The CDR3 bases are TGCGCCAGCAGCCAAGATCCGGGACCCTATGGCTACACCTTC.